The 21 T cell receptor beta chains listed next were all sequenced from one sample in a study of cytomegalovirus exposure and HLA in healthy donors. Vbeta (60) and Jbeta (13) primers were used in the PCR. Libraries were prepared by immunoSEQ multiplex PCR; TCRdb keeps only in-frame clonotypes and omits some of them. Counted here are just under 250,000 clones, 82% occurring once; the ten biggest clones make up 5% to 6%. Sequenced sample: PBMCs. The receptors derive from a woman aged 40 to 50 in good health and CMV-seropositive.

This clone has only one observation. The chain is built from TRBV30 and TRBJ2-5, with 9 bases aligning to TRBD2. Germline loops: CDR1 GTSNPN, CDR2 SVGIG (reference sequence). V gave up 4 bases and J gave up 5 bases; unmatched junction bases: 5. The CDR3 has 13 amino acids. CDR3 coding DNA: TGTGCCTGGACTAGCGGGAACGAGGAGACCCAGTACTTC. As protein: CAWTSGNEETQYF.

The CDR3: CASSFRGSSSYEQYF. CDR3 sequence (DNA): TGTGCCAGCAGCTTCAGGGGCTCGTCCTCCTACGAGCAGTACTTC. This chain uses TRBV7-9 with TRBJ2-7, with a possible D match to TRBD1 (6 bases). The CDR3 has 15 residues. Germline loops: CDR1 SEHNR, CDR2 FQNEAQ (reference sequence). The V gene lost 3 bases and the J gene lost 0 bases, with 12 bases spanning the gap.

This clone was detected only once. The chain couples TRBV6-5 to TRBJ1-2; no clear D. Looked up from germline, CDR1 is MNHEY and CDR2 is SVGAGI. The CDR3 is 16 amino acids. Between the trimmed V and J ends, which lost 0 bases and 2 bases, there was a span of 13 bases. DNA of the CDR3: TGTGCCAGCAGTTACTCGTTATCAGGTGGGAACTATGGCTACACCTTC. Translating it yields CASSYSLSGGNYGYTF.

The V gene is TRBV9, the J gene TRBJ2-1; D is ambiguous. There are 10 residues in the CDR3. The germline V gene has CDR1 SGDLS and CDR2 YYNGEE. With 10 bases removed from V and 8 bases from J, the gap between germline ends came to 10 bases. The CDR3 DNA is TGTGCCGCCCCCTCAGATGAGCAGTTCTTC. This gives the protein CAAPSDEQFF.

This clone appeared once. The chain couples TRBV19 to TRBJ1-1; no clear D. The CDR3 has 14 amino acids. Germline lookup yields CDR1 LNHDA and CDR2 SQIVND (reference sequence). With 6 bases removed from V and 3 bases from J, the gap between germline ends came to 14 bases. The CDR3, as DNA: TGTGCCAGTAGGCCCCAGACAAGGTACACTGAAGCTTTCTTT. Its translation: CASRPQTRYTEAFF. The full variable domain, completed using reference TRBV19 and TRBJ1-1, is DGGITQSPKYLFRKEGQNVTLSCEQNLNHDAMYWYRQDPGQGLRLIYYSQIVNDFQKGDIAEGYSVSREKKESFPLTVTSAQKNPTAFYLCASRPQTRYTEAFFGQGTRLTVV.

The chain employs TRBV7-9 and TRBJ1-2, with 8 bases that match TRBD1. V lost 0 bases and J lost 6; bases outside the gene matches: 3. Germline loops: CDR1 SEHNR, CDR2 FQNEAQ (reference sequence). This CDR3 region has 14 residues. The chain's CDR3 is CASSLALTGDGYTF. In DNA, the CDR3 is TGTGCCAGCAGCTTAGCGCTGACAGGGGATGGCTACACCTTC.

The chain employs TRBV7-2 and TRBJ2-7, with D possibly being TRBD2 (7 bases). Per germline, CDR1 SGHTA and CDR2 FQGNSA. The CDR3 length is 13 residues. Trimming removed 5 bases at V and 3 bases at J, with 11 bases between. The CDR3 region is CASSPRGGYEQYF. The DNA of the CDR3 is TGTGCCAGCAGCCCGAGGGGGGGCTACGAGCAGTACTTC.

V usage is TRBV7-8 and J usage is TRBJ1-1, with a tentative D call TRBD1 (5 bases). The CDR3 length is 14 residues. The germline V gene has CDR1 SGHVS and CDR2 FQNEAQ. The V end lost 6 bases, the J end lost 0 bases, and 11 bases lay between the germline ends. CDR3 coding DNA: TGTGCCAGCAGTCGGGGGGGGGTGAACACTGAAGCTTTCTTT. Protein product: CASSRGGVNTEAFF.

This clone was detected only a few times. This chain links TRBV15 with TRBJ2-7, with TRBD1 matching 9 bases. The CDR3 runs 16 residues. Losses at the gene ends were 2 bases for V and 5 bases for J; bases not matched to a gene: 10. Germline V gene data show CDR1 as LNHNV and CDR2 as YYDKDF (reference sequence). CDR3 bases: TGTGCCACCAGCAGATCCACCGGGACAGGGTCGGACGAGCAGTACTTC. Translation: CATSRSTGTGSDEQYF.

This sequence joins TRBV15 and TRBJ1-2, with D perhaps TRBD1 (5 bases). CDR3 size: 15 residues. Per germline, CDR1 LNHNV and CDR2 YYDKDF (reference sequence). V was cut by 0 bases and J by 2 bases, with 10 bases left in between. The CDR3 bases are TGTGCCACCAGCAGAGATTATGGGGCAAACTATGGCTACACCTTC. Its translation: CATSRDYGANYGYTF.

The V gene is TRBV7-9, the J gene TRBJ2-1; D remains unclear. The CDR3 runs 13 residues. Per germline, CDR1 SEHNR and CDR2 FQNEAQ (reference sequence). Trimming shortened V by 3 bases and J by 9 bases, and 12 bases separated the two germline ends. As DNA, the CDR3 is TGTGCCAGCAGCTTCTCCACATCATCTGAGCAGTTCTTC. It codes for CASSFSTSSEQFF.

This clone was picked up one time. V and J are TRBV7-2 and TRBJ2-3, with 10 bases identical to TRBD2. The CDR3 loop spans 14 amino acids. Germline CDR1 SGHTA, CDR2 FQGNSA. V was clipped by 5 bases and J by 6 bases; unmatched bases: 5. CDR3 bases: TGTGCCAGCAGCCAAGCGGGGGGGTTGGATACGCAGTATTTT. This translates into CASSQAGGLDTQYF.

The sample holds a few counts of this clone. The chain recombines TRBV7-8 with TRBJ2-7; 8 nucleotides line up with TRBD1. The length of the CDR3 is 14 residues. Germline V gene data show CDR1 as SGHVS and CDR2 as FQNEAQ. Unmatched junction bases numbered 5, after V lost 2 bases and J lost 5 bases. CDR3 residues: CASSLNRGVHEQYF. For the CDR3, the DNA is TGTGCCAGCAGCTTAAACAGGGGGGTACACGAGCAGTACTTC.

The V call is TRBV2, the J call TRBJ1-2; 11 bases are a match to TRBD1. Germline values: CDR1 SNHLY, CDR2 FYNNEI. V lost 5 bases, J lost 9 bases, and 8 bases stayed unmatched. This CDR3 is built from 14 residues. As DNA, the CDR3 is TGTGCCAGCAGTTGGGACAGGGGGGATTCTAGCTACACCTTC. As protein: CASSWDRGDSSYTF.

The chain has TRBV11-3 and TRBJ2-1, with D perhaps TRBD2 (6 bases). Germline V lookup: CDR1 SGHNT, CDR2 YENEEA. V lost 1 base to trimming and J lost 4 bases, with 11 bases between them. This CDR3 is built from 15 residues. CDR3 sequence (DNA): TGTGCCAGCAGCTTAGGCGGAGGGGAATACAATGAGCAGTTCTTC. It codes for CASSLGGGEYNEQFF.

This clone has a handful of counts. The rearrangement links TRBV6-5 to TRBJ1-3; tentatively, D is TRBD1 (5 bases). This CDR3 spans 11 amino acids. In germline, CDR1 is MNHEY, CDR2 SVGAGI. V shed 4 bases and J shed 10 bases, with 8 bases lying between them. CDR3 DNA sequence: TGTGCCAGCAGTTTCCGGGGGACCATATATTTT. Translation: CASSFRGTIYF.

The chain recombines TRBV6-4 with TRBJ2-5, with TRBD1 identical over 9 bases. V shed 0 bases and J 2 bases; nucleotides not matched to a gene: 16. CDR1 is MRHNA, CDR2 SNTAGT, per germline. The CDR3 is made up of 20 amino acids. The CDR3 region is CASSDSGRQGVTSVQETQYF. The CDR3 DNA reads as TGTGCCAGCAGTGACTCGGGCCGACAGGGGGTGACGTCGGTTCAAGAGACCCAGTACTTC.

The chain is built from TRBV7-3 and TRBJ2-2; 7 bases line up with TRBD1. Unmatched junction bases numbered 7, after V lost 5 bases and J lost 1 base. Germline V gives CDR1 SGHTA, CDR2 FQGTGA. The CDR3 has 16 residues. Here the CDR3 DNA reads TGTGCCAGCAGCACGGACCGGGACAGGAACACCGGGGAGCTGTTTTTT. It encodes CASSTDRDRNTGELFF.

The rearrangement links TRBV5-8 to TRBJ1-1, with TRBD1 as a possible D gene (5 bases). There are 10 residues in the CDR3. Trimming stripped 4 bases from V and 10 bases from J, with 8 bases between. CDR1 SGHTS and CDR2 YDEGEE come from the germline V gene. The CDR3 sequence: CASSPRVAFF. Written as DNA, the CDR3 is TGTGCCAGCAGCCCCAGGGTAGCTTTCTTT.

This chain links TRBV2 with TRBJ1-1; D is possibly TRBD1 (5 bases). V lost 4 bases and J lost 5, with 11 bases in between. The CDR3 has 13 residues. Germline CDR1 reads SNHLY; CDR2 reads FYNNEI. CDR3 region: CASSVSGGTEAFF. In DNA, the CDR3 is TGTGCCAGCAGTGTATCGGGGGGTACTGAAGCTTTCTTT.

In the case of this clone: One end of the junction varies from germline; a read error may be responsible. CDR3 in DNA: TGTTCCAGCAGCTCCCAGGGAACGGCTCTCTATGGCTACACCTTC. Its translation is CSSSSQGTALYGYTF. The rearrangement links TRBV7-9 to TRBJ1-2, with D possibly TRBD1 on 5 matching bases. The germline CDR1 and CDR2 sequences are SEHNR and FQNEAQ (reference sequence). This CDR3 comprises 15 residues.